The text below deals with one TCR beta chain. This clone was observed a single time. It has no known antigen specificity. Per-nucleotide qualities are absent, and no much larger clonotype sits a single base away. Whole blood was collected in K2EDTA tubes by collaborating institutions according to the institutions' own protocols. For TCRbeta analysis, collaborators shipped samples in one of three forms: frozen whole blood, isolated PBMCs, or DNA extracted from either of those sample types. CDR1 and CDR2, per the germline V gene, are KGHSH and LQKENI. V has 6 bases trimmed and J has 0 bases trimmed; junction bases matching no gene number 9. The CDR3 measures 16 amino acids from cysteine to phenylalanine. Kept here is only the CDR3 DNA, which spans 48 bases and is read in frame from base 1. TCRbeta CDR3 regions were amplified from genomic DNA using the immunoSEQ Assay, a bias-controlled multiplex PCR. As for the original processing: The number of nucleated cells in each sample was estimated by amplification of reference gene primers within the assay. To quantify the absolute abundance of each unique TCRbeta CDR3 rearrangement, sequence reads were collapsed and filtered. Productive Simpson clonality was computed per sample as the square root of Simpson's diversity index over productive rearrangements. TCRdb's version of the immuneACCESS table is confined to in-frame rearrangements and falls short of the full clone set. An unresolved V gene accounts for under half of the shortfall where checked; the remainder is of unknown origin. The DNA gave D and trimming, while V, J and clone size come from that table. Here the sample has around 30,000 clones; 85% to 90% occur a single time. Together, the top ten hold 14% of the sample.

This entry belongs to a study of blood T cell repertoires in COVID-19 (dated by TCRdb to about 2020). Background for the entire study: Samples from collaborators originated in the United States, Italy and Spain and spanned both the acute and convalescent phases of COVID-19. Nearly every sample came with metadata listing a de-identified subject ID, COVID-19 status, age in years and sex. The repertoires were made available in a free public database intended to serve as a resource for research on the immune response to SARS-CoV-2. Deeply sampled blood TCRbeta repertoires from subjects exposed to, actively infected with, or recovered from COVID-19 were included in the dataset. The samples were drawn from two sources: the first 160 participants of the ongoing ImmuneRACE study, and over 950 subjects contributed by 6 global collaborators. Where available, HLA class I and class II types were obtained from metadata supplied by the sample provider rather than from assay-based typing. The material from the prospective study consisted of cDNA or gDNA derived from T cells, B-cell-depleted T cells, or PBMCs. Broader findings and caveats from the paper: How much clinical and demographic metadata was included differed by source and by participant, and the metadata was provided uncurated.

The receptor was derived from a human donor with active COVID-19. The donor label of this sample is uncertain. Sequences were obtained from peripheral blood. The sequence is built from TRBV18 and TRBJ2-5; 8 bases in between match TRBD2. The DNA sequence is as follows: TGTGCCAGCTCGCGTTATATAGCGGGGAACCAAGAGACCCAGTACTTC. Translated, it reads CASSRYIAGNQETQYF.